A single sample is the source of the 15 T cell receptor beta chains below, sequenced in a study of blood T cell dynamics during melanoma immunotherapy. The time point denotes: pre-treatment baseline. Clones were sequenced by immunoSEQ multiplex PCR, and TCRdb holds only the in-frame ones, with some missing. The sample records roughly 9,700 clones, 80% to 90% being singletons. This material consisted of blood, taken from a patient treated with checkpoint blockade. The source of these receptors is a human donor with melanoma.

This CDR3 reads CASSDGINEKLFF. DNA for the CDR3: TGTGCCAGCAGCGACGGTATAAATGAAAAACTGTTTTTT. The chain joins TRBV7-8 to TRBJ1-4; no clear D gene. This CDR3 contains 13 residues. V was cut by 5 bases and J by 5 bases, with 9 bases left in between. Germline values: CDR1 SGHVS, CDR2 FQNEAQ.

The chain recombines TRBV7-3 with TRBJ2-1; D perhaps matches TRBD1 (6 bases). Trimming removed 5 bases at V and 0 bases at J, with 17 bases between. The germline CDR1 and CDR2 sequences are SGHTA and FQGTGA. CDR3 length: 17 amino acids. The CDR3 DNA reads TGTGCCAGCAGCCCCATTGATCACAGGGCCTCCTACAATGAGCAGTTCTTC. Its translation is CASSPIDHRASYNEQFF.

V gene TRBV2 combines with J gene TRBJ2-5; D may be TRBD1 (6 bases). Germline lookup yields CDR1 SNHLY and CDR2 FYNNEI. CDR3 length equals 14 residues. V gave up 6 bases and J gave up 2 bases, with 13 bases separating them. The CDR3 sequence is CASSRDMGQETQYF. The CDR3 nucleotides are TGTGCCAGCAGCCGGGACATGGGTCAAGAGACCCAGTACTTC. The full variable domain, with the rest looked up from reference TRBV2 and TRBJ2-5, is EPEVTQTPSHQVTQMGQEVILRCVPISNHLYFYWYRQILGQKVEFLVSFYNNEISEKSEIFDDQFSVERPDGSNFTLKIRSTKLEDSAMYFCASSRDMGQETQYFGPGTRLLVL.

The chain employs TRBV15 and TRBJ1-5, with D uncertain. Trimming cost V 5 bases and J 7 bases, with 12 bases left between them. The CDR3 spans 13 residues. CDR1 is LNHNV and CDR2 is YYDKDF in the germline V gene (reference sequence). Here the CDR3 DNA reads TGTGCCACCAGCTCCCCGAACGGCCAGCCCCAGCATTTT. It codes for CATSSPNGQPQHF. Drawing the rest from reference TRBV15 and TRBJ1-5, the complete variable domain is DAMVIQNPRYQVTQFGKPVTLSCSQTLNHNVMYWYQQKSSQAPKLLFHYYDKDFNNEADTPDNFQSRRPNTSFCFLDIRSPGLGDTAMYLCATSSPNGQPQHFGDGTRLSIL.

This rearrangement joins TRBV9 to TRBJ1-3, with D unresolved. The CDR3 is 17 amino acids. Trimming took off 0 bases at V and 0 bases at J, with 13 bases between the two ends. Germline V lookup: CDR1 SGDLS, CDR2 YYNGEE. The CDR3 DNA reads as TGTGCCAGCAGCGTAGAGGGAGCAGGCCTCTCTGGAAACACCATATATTTT. Translation: CASSVEGAGLSGNTIYF.

This clone was recorded only once. The CDR3 protein is CASSLANPAGEQFF. DNA of the CDR3: TGTGCCAGCAGCTTAGCAAACCCCGCGGGCGAGCAGTTCTTC. This chain uses TRBV7-9 with TRBJ2-1; maybe TRBD2 (5 bases). Germline V gives CDR1 SEHNR, CDR2 FQNEAQ (reference sequence). The CDR3 runs 14 residues. Trimming left V 0 bases short and J 10 bases short, with 13 bases between.

The rearrangement joins TRBV15 to TRBJ2-1, with TRBD1 matching over 8 bases. This CDR3 spans 15 amino acids. V shed 3 bases and J 7 bases; nucleotides not matched to a gene: 8. Germline V gene sequence: CDR1 LNHNV, CDR2 YYDKDF (reference sequence). The CDR3 sequence is CATSSGGQGMNEQFF. DNA of the CDR3: TGTGCCACCAGCAGCGGAGGACAGGGAATGAATGAGCAGTTCTTC.

The chain links TRBV5-1 to TRBJ2-1; 8 bases agree with TRBD2. The J segment lost 0 bases and the V segment lost 5 bases, leaving 4 bases of the junction unmatched. The CDR3 is 15 residues long. Germline CDR1 reads SGHRS; CDR2 reads YFSETQ. The CDR3 nucleotides read TGCGCCAGCAGACGGGAGGGGTCCTCCTACAATGAGCAGTTCTTC. Protein product: CASRREGSSYNEQFF. Using reference TRBV5-1 and TRBJ2-1 for the parts outside the CDR3, the full variable domain is KAGVTQTPRYLIKTRGQQVTLSCSPISGHRSVSWYQQTPGQGLQFLFEYFSETQRNKGNFPGRFSGRQFSNSRSEMNVSTLELGDSALYLCASRREGSSYNEQFFGPGTRLTVL.

This chain joins TRBV7-2 and TRBJ2-5; the match to TRBD2 covers 11 bases. The V and J ends lost 3 bases and 4 bases, in that order; junction bases with no gene match: 7. The germline gives CDR1 SGHTA, CDR2 FQGNSA. The CDR3 is 16 amino acids. Here the CDR3 DNA reads TGTGCCAGCAGCTTTAGACTAGCGGGGACTGGAGAGACCCAGTACTTC. This gives the protein CASSFRLAGTGETQYF.

The chain has TRBV4-1 and TRBJ2-5, with TRBD1 identical over 7 bases. The CDR3 runs 17 residues. Germline-derived CDR1 and CDR2 are MGHRA and YSYEKL. V trimming: 0 bases; J trimming: 4 bases; junction bases outside the gene matches: 11. The CDR3 sequence is CASSQDRTGGVGETQYF. The DNA of the CDR3 is TGCGCCAGCAGCCAAGATCGGACAGGCGGCGTCGGAGAGACCCAGTACTTC.

The V and J genes are TRBV5-1 and TRBJ1-1, with TRBD1 identical over 12 bases. V shed 2 bases and J 0 bases; nucleotides not matched to a gene: 2. Germline values: CDR1 SGHRS, CDR2 YFSETQ. There are 16 residues in the CDR3. The CDR3 region has the DNA TGCGCCAGCAGCTTCGGGACAGGGGGCATGAACACTGAAGCTTTCTTT. Translating gives CASSFGTGGMNTEAFF.

The chain links TRBV30 to TRBJ1-4; D may be TRBD1 (6 bases). The V and J ends lost 4 bases and 4 bases respectively, with 10 bases between them. Germline lookup yields CDR1 GTSNPN and CDR2 SVGIG (reference sequence). The CDR3 runs 13 residues. CDR3 in amino acids: CAWTGANNEKLFF. As DNA, the CDR3 is TGTGCCTGGACAGGGGCCAATAATGAAAAACTGTTTTTT.

The rearrangement uses TRBV10-1 and TRBJ1-1; 9 nucleotides match TRBD1. Germline CDR1 reads WNHNN; CDR2 reads SYGVQD (reference sequence). This CDR3 has 15 residues. V trimming: 6 bases; J trimming: 4 bases; junction bases outside the gene matches: 9. The CDR3 reads CASSPGQGMITEAFF. The CDR3 DNA reads TGCGCCAGCAGCCCGGGACAGGGAATGATCACTGAAGCTTTCTTT.

Comments on this clone: Its ends do not fully match the called genes, so a read error is possible. The genes are TRBV4-1 and TRBJ1-4; D not resolved. Germline CDR1 reads MGHRA; CDR2 reads YSYEKL. The CDR3 is 17 residues long. The CDR3 loop is CATSLPTDGETNEKLFF. CDR3 coding DNA: TGCGCCACCAGCCTCCCCACCGATGGCGAAACTAATGAAAAACTGTTTTTT.

The chain carries TRBV6-5 and TRBJ1-2; D gene ambiguous. Germline CDR1 MNHEY, CDR2 SVGAGI. Between the trimmed V and J ends, which lost 6 bases and 5 bases, there was a span of 16 bases. The length of the CDR3 is 14 residues. The CDR3 loop reads CASSGEEVGYGYTF. DNA of the CDR3: TGTGCCAGCAGCGGGGAGGAGGTTGGGTATGGCTACACCTTC.